These 30 T cell receptor beta chains share one sample of origin, sequenced in a study of T cells in Graves' hyperthyroidism and ophthalmopathy. Amplification of TCR beta CDR3 regions was performed using RNA transcripts as template. A set of HTBI primers served as the primers for a first-round RT-PCR of the TCR CDR3. TCRdb analysed the multiplex PCR reads with MiXCR anew, one entry per CDR3 protein. The repertoire includes about 710,000 distinct CDR3 sequences, roughly 15% of them detected once, and approximately 8% sits in the top ten. Source material: blood. The source of these receptors is a man aged 18 to 30 with Graves' hyperthyroidism.

The chain joins TRBV29-1 to TRBJ2-2; TRBD1 aligns across 8 bases. The CDR3 has 14 residues. In germline, CDR1 is SQVTM, CDR2 ANQGSEA. V gave up 3 bases and J gave up 5 bases; unmatched junction bases: 5. The CDR3 bases are TGCAGCGTTGACACAGGGGGACAGACCGGGGAGCTGTTTTTT. Protein sequence: CSVDTGGQTGELFF.

The CDR3 DNA sequence: TGCGCCAGCAGCCAGGGCGGGACCCGTCGTACCGGGGAGCTGTTTTTT. Translated: CASSQGGTRRTGELFF. The chain is built from TRBV4-3 and TRBJ2-2; D is perhaps TRBD2 (6 bases). The V and J ends lost 3 bases and 5 bases respectively, with 16 bases between them. Per germline, CDR1 LGHNA and CDR2 YSLEER. This CDR3 spans 16 amino acids.

The CDR3 here is CASSQDGIEQFF. CDR3 DNA: TGCGCCAGCAGCCAAGATGGGATTGAGCAGTTCTTC. This chain joins TRBV4-3 and TRBJ2-1; the D is unclear. With 0 bases removed from V and 9 bases from J, the gap between germline ends came to 6 bases. The CDR3 totals 12 residues. Per germline, CDR1 LGHNA and CDR2 YSLEER.

V gene TRBV6-1 combines with J gene TRBJ2-4; D is unresolved. This CDR3 spans 17 amino acids. The germline gives CDR1 MNHNS, CDR2 SASEGT. Trimming left V 8 bases short and J 0 bases short, with 20 bases between. In DNA form, the CDR3 reads TGTGCCAGCGGCGGCGATGGTTTAGTGGAAGCCAAAAACATTCAGTACTTC. It codes for CASGGDGLVEAKNIQYF.

V is TRBV10-3 and J is TRBJ1-3; a possible D gene is TRBD1 (5 bases). The ends were cut back, 6 bases at V and 0 bases at J, with 12 bases in the middle. Looked up from germline, CDR1 is ENHRY and CDR2 is SYGVKD. CDR3 length: 15 amino acids. The CDR3 nucleotides read TGTGCCATCAGGATCGACAGCGGCTCTGGAAACACCATATATTTT. Residues: CAIRIDSGSGNTIYF.

Ten or more counts support this clonotype. The chain couples TRBV3-1 to TRBJ1-2; TRBD1 is a possible D gene (6 bases). V dropped 4 bases and J dropped 6 bases, with 24 bases sitting between them. The CDR3 spans 17 residues. Germline values: CDR1 LGHDT, CDR2 YNNKEL (reference sequence). The CDR3 DNA follows: TGTGCCAGCAGCCCGTACTCCTTGTTGGCAGGGGTCGATGGCTACACCTTC. This translates into CASSPYSLLAGVDGYTF.

This clonotype was counted ten times or more. The chain carries TRBV28 and TRBJ2-3; 8 nucleotides line up with TRBD1. With V trimmed by 4 bases and J by 3 bases, 12 bases remained unmatched. The CDR3 consists of 17 residues. Per germline, CDR1 MDHEN and CDR2 SYDVKM. CDR3 sequence (DNA): TGTGCCAGCAGTTCAATCCAGGGGGCGCGTTGGACAGATACGCAGTATTTT. This codes for CASSSIQGARWTDTQYF.

The V and J genes are TRBV20-1 and TRBJ2-1; a weak D match, TRBD2 (6 bases). Germline values: CDR1 DFQATT, CDR2 SNEGSKA (reference sequence). This CDR3 region has 14 residues. Trimming took off 0 bases at V and 4 bases at J, with 10 bases between the two ends. CDR3 in amino acids: CSARDRERYNEQFF. For the CDR3, the DNA is TGCAGTGCTAGAGACCGGGAGAGATACAATGAGCAGTTCTTC.

This clonotype was seen only a few times. The rearrangement links TRBV6-2 or TRBV6-3 to TRBJ2-7; no reliable D call. Trimming took off 7 bases at V and 0 bases at J, with 4 bases between the two ends. This CDR3 spans 11 amino acids. Germline-derived CDR1 and CDR2 are MNHEY and SVGEGT. The CDR3: CASMNSYEQYF. CDR3 sequence (DNA): TGTGCCAGCATGAACTCCTACGAGCAGTACTTC.

The chain combines TRBV5-5 with TRBJ2-1, with 10 bases lining up with TRBD2. Germline CDR1 SGHKS, CDR2 YYEKEE (reference sequence). Germline trimming cut 2 bases from V and 8 bases from J; bases unmatched to any gene: 13. This CDR3 region has 17 residues. CDR3 amino acids: CASSFGLGSGRAHEQFF. CDR3 DNA sequence: TGTGCCAGCAGCTTCGGTTTGGGGAGCGGGAGGGCCCATGAGCAGTTCTTC.

V gene TRBV6-2 or TRBV6-3 combines with J gene TRBJ1-3, with D possibly TRBD1 on 5 matching bases. The CDR3 has 14 amino acids. Germline V gene sequence: CDR1 MNHEY, CDR2 SVGEGT. Trimming left V 2 bases short and J 8 bases short, with 13 bases between. The CDR3 sequence is CASSYRDSGDTIYF. CDR3 nucleotide sequence: TGTGCCAGCAGTTACAGAGACAGCGGGGACACCATATATTTT.

This clonotype has ten or more counts. The V and J genes are TRBV5-1 and TRBJ2-3; D call uncertain. Trimming removed 5 bases at V and 4 bases at J, with 11 bases between. CDR3 length: 13 amino acids. Germline-derived CDR1 and CDR2 are SGHRS and YFSETQ. The CDR3 region has the DNA TGCGCCAGCAGTGTGACCGGACCAGATACGCAGTATTTT. This gives the protein CASSVTGPDTQYF.

In regard to this clonotype: One base away lies a much larger clone, so this may be a sequencing read error. The CDR3 carries no conserved terminal phenylalanine or tryptophan, so it likely arises from a read error. The chain links TRBV28 to TRBJ1-5; 10 bases fit TRBD1. The CDR3 spans 17 residues. CDR1 and CDR2 from the germline V gene are MDHEN and SYDVKM. V lost 5 bases, J lost 1 base, and 8 bases stayed unmatched. The DNA for the CDR3 is TGTGCCAGCAGTATTACGGGACAGGGGAGAAGCAATCAGCCCCAGCATCTT. Translated, it gives CASSITGQGRSNQPQHL.

This rearrangement joins TRBV28 to TRBJ2-1; D remains unclear. The CDR3 is 13 amino acids. With 6 bases removed from V and 8 bases from J, the gap between germline ends came to 14 bases. Germline V CDR1 and CDR2: MDHEN, SYDVKM. The CDR3 reads CASSITVIDEQFF. CDR3 in DNA: TGTGCCAGCAGCATCACGGTAATAGATGAGCAGTTCTTC.

Many counts were recorded for this clonotype. The chain couples TRBV2 to TRBJ1-5; no clear D. Germline V CDR1 and CDR2: SNHLY, FYNNEI. Trimming left V 2 bases short and J 0 bases short, with 8 bases between. This CDR3 spans 15 amino acids. CDR3 amino acids: CASSERPYSNQPQHF. The CDR3 coding sequence is TGTGCCAGCAGTGAACGGCCTTATAGCAATCAGCCCCAGCATTTT.

For this clonotype: This may be a read error, as it is one base from a much larger clone. This chain uses TRBV7-2 with TRBJ2-5; D perhaps matches TRBD2 (6 bases). Germline values: CDR1 SGHTA, CDR2 FQGNSA. The V end lost 1 base, the J end lost 5 bases, and 14 bases lay between the germline ends. The CDR3 is 15 amino acids. CDR3 protein: CASSLVIGSQETQYF. CDR3 in DNA: TGTGCCAGCAGCTTAGTAATCGGGAGTCAGGAGACCCAGTACTTC.

This clonotype was seen only a few times. The V and J genes are TRBV5-5 and TRBJ2-3; 9 positions agree with TRBD2. The germline gives CDR1 SGHKS, CDR2 YYEKEE (reference sequence). This CDR3 region has 17 residues. V was clipped by 5 bases and J by 4 bases; unmatched bases: 14. In DNA form, the CDR3 reads TGTGCCAGCAGACCCCCGAGGCGTAGCGGGAGAGCAGATACGCAGTATTTT. Translation: CASRPPRRSGRADTQYF.

V is TRBV5-5 and J is TRBJ2-5; 7 bases agree with TRBD1. The length of the CDR3 is 16 residues. Per the germline V gene, CDR1 is SGHKS and CDR2 is YYEKEE (reference sequence). V shed 3 bases and J 4 bases; nucleotides not matched to a gene: 12. The CDR3 region has the DNA TGTGCCAGCAGCTCTCCCCATACAGGGGTTCGAGAGACCCAGTACTTC. It codes for CASSSPHTGVRETQYF.

The table lists this clonotype with many counts. V usage is TRBV12-3 or TRBV12-4 and J usage is TRBJ2-5, with 10 bases that match TRBD1. The J segment lost 5 bases and the V segment lost 6 bases, leaving 9 bases of the junction unmatched. The CDR3 loop spans 15 amino acids. CDR3 sequence (DNA): TGTGCCAGCAGCCCCGGACAGGGGGAGGTTGAGACCCAGTACTTC. The encoded protein is CASSPGQGEVETQYF.

The rearrangement joins TRBV11-3 to TRBJ2-7; TRBD2 might be the D (5 bases). Germline V gives CDR1 SGHNT, CDR2 YENEEA. This CDR3 spans 16 amino acids. Trimming left V 3 bases short and J 0 bases short, with 15 bases between. DNA of the CDR3: TGTGCCAGCAGCTTGGCCTCCGGGATCTCCTCCTACGAGCAGTACTTC. Its protein product is CASSLASGISSYEQYF.

This clonotype was counted a few times. This chain links TRBV2 with TRBJ1-1; 8 bases map to TRBD1. With 7 bases clipped from V and 5 bases from J, the junction kept 9 bases outside the gene matches. CDR1 is SNHLY and CDR2 is FYNNEI in the germline V gene. The CDR3 has 14 residues. The CDR3 bases are TGTGCCAGCAACCTCGGACAGGGAGGGACTGAAGCTTTCTTT. This sequence encodes CASNLGQGGTEAFF. Full variable domain (missing parts from reference TRBV2 and TRBJ1-1): EPEVTQTPSHQVTQMGQEVILRCVPISNHLYFYWYRQILGQKVEFLVSFYNNEISEKSEIFDDQFSVERPDGSNFTLKIRSTKLEDSAMYFCASNLGQGGTEAFFGQGTRLTVV.

This clonotype came up a few times. This chain connects TRBV28 to TRBJ1-1, with 7 positions matching TRBD1. The CDR3 covers 14 residues. V was pared by 4 bases and J by 5 bases, with 7 bases of the junction left unmatched. The germline V gene has CDR1 MDHEN and CDR2 SYDVKM. The CDR3 spells CASSSDRVGTEAFF. CDR3 DNA sequence: TGTGCCAGCAGTTCCGACAGGGTAGGTACTGAAGCTTTCTTT.

The chain employs TRBV2 and TRBJ2-5, with D perhaps TRBD1 or TRBD2 (5 bases each). The germline CDR1 and CDR2 sequences are SNHLY and FYNNEI. V lost 3 bases and J 2 bases, leaving 25 bases between the germline ends. The CDR3 totals 19 residues. The CDR3 DNA sequence: TGTGCCAGCAGTGACCATCCGGGACGAGTGAGGTTACGGCAAGAGACCCAGTACTTC. Translation gives CASSDHPGRVRLRQETQYF.

This clonotype has a handful of counts. The chain uses TRBV20-1 and TRBJ1-3, with D uncertain. The CDR3 runs 12 residues. The germline V gene encodes CDR1 DFQATT and CDR2 SNEGSKA (reference sequence). Trimming cost V 3 bases and J 0 bases, with 3 bases left between them. The CDR3 sequence: CSASSSGNTIYF. CDR3 DNA sequence: TGCAGTGCTAGTAGCTCTGGAAACACCATATATTTT.

Turning to this clonotype: A much more abundant neighbour one base away suggests this may be a read error. It is likely a read error, because the conserved phenylalanine at the end of the CDR3 is missing. The chain uses TRBV12-3 or TRBV12-4 and TRBJ2-7; 13 bases map to TRBD2. This CDR3 comprises 14 residues. The J segment lost 5 bases and the V segment lost 6 bases, leaving 4 bases of the junction unmatched. The CDR3 sequence is CASRATSGRDEQYL. CDR3 nucleotides: TGTGCCAGCAGGGCTACTAGCGGGAGGGACGAGCAGTACTTA.

This clonotype was observed a few times. Mismatch with germline at one junction end may stem from a read error. The CDR3 sequence: CASNSDGYGQYF. The CDR3 coding sequence is TGTGCCAGCAACTCGGACGGCTACGGGCAGTACTTC. This sequence joins TRBV7-2 and TRBJ2-7, with D hard to call. This CDR3 has 12 residues. Per the germline V gene, CDR1 is SGHTA and CDR2 is FQGNSA.

This clonotype occurred a few times. This chain connects TRBV3-1 to TRBJ2-7, with D hard to call. Trimming cost V 0 bases and J 4 bases, with 13 bases left between them. Looked up from germline, CDR1 is LGHDT and CDR2 is YNNKEL (reference sequence). This CDR3 is built from 15 residues. The CDR3 nucleotides read TGTGCCAGCAGCCAAGATACTACTATCCAGTACGAGCAGTACTTC. Protein: CASSQDTTIQYEQYF.

Concerning this clonotype itself: One base away lies a much larger clone, so this may be a sequencing read error. The CDR3 DNA reads TGTGCCAGCAGCGCCTCAGGGGGCGGCAAAAACATTCGGTACTTC. It encodes CASSASGGGKNIRYF. The chain joins TRBV7-9 to TRBJ2-4, with 8 bases fitting TRBD1. From germline, CDR1 is SEHNR and CDR2 FQNEAQ (reference sequence). The CDR3 covers 15 residues.

The V call is TRBV19, the J call TRBJ1-4; 10 bases match TRBD1. The CDR3 spans 15 residues. Looked up from germline, CDR1 is LNHDA and CDR2 is SQIVND (reference sequence). After removal of 6 bases from V and 2 bases from J, the junction contained 3 bases not matched to a gene. CDR3 DNA sequence: TGTGCCAGTAGACGACAGGGGGCGACTAATGAAAAACTGTTTTTT. Its protein product is CASRRQGATNEKLFF. The entire variable domain, with the rest obtained from reference TRBV19 and TRBJ1-4, is as follows: DGGITQSPKYLFRKEGQNVTLSCEQNLNHDAMYWYRQDPGQGLRLIYYSQIVNDFQKGDIAEGYSVSREKKESFPLTVTSAQKNPTAFYLCASRRQGATNEKLFFGSGTQLSVL.

This clonotype was detected many times. J is TRBJ2-1 and V is TRBV28, with 10 nucleotides matching TRBD2. V lost 2 bases to trimming and J lost 7 bases; unmatched junction nucleotides: 5. In germline, CDR1 is MDHEN, CDR2 SYDVKM. The CDR3 sequence is 15 residues long. The chain's CDR3 is CASSLGPSGRNEQFF. The CDR3 nucleotides read TGTGCCAGCAGTTTAGGTCCTAGCGGGAGAAATGAGCAGTTCTTC.